This T cell receptor (beta chain) is from a study of blood T cell repertoires in COVID-19. Study in general: COVID-19 samples from acute and convalescent phases originated in the United States, Italy and Spain. PBMCs, B-cell-depleted T cells, or T cells provided the cDNA or gDNA that made up the material.

The length of the CDR3 is 17 residues. Trimming removed 5 bases at V and 0 bases at J, with 14 bases between. Germline-derived CDR1 and CDR2 are SGHTA and FQGNSA. As handled by the study authors: Nucleated cell number was recorded as an estimate derived from reference gene primer amplification. Produced via immunoSEQ multiplex PCR; TCRdb's table is partial and in-frame only. The V and J calls and clone size were taken over from that table, and D and trimming were inferred from the DNA. Of around 300,000 clones listed, approximately 83% are singletons. Material: peripheral blood. This clonotype was obtained from a woman in her 70s with acute or convalescent COVID-19. V gene TRBV7-2 combines with J gene TRBJ1-6; TRBD1 might be the D (6 bases). CDR3 amino acids: CASSPGQPGSYNSPLHF. The CDR3 bases are TGTGCCAGCAGCCCCGGACAGCCGGGCTCCTATAATTCACCCCTCCACTTT.